Listed here are 15 T cell receptor beta chains from one sample, sequenced in a study of T cell changes during pregnancy in multiple sclerosis (dated by TCRdb to the late 2010s). Library creation used the immunoSEQ multiplex PCR assay. Drawn from immuneACCESS, this table holds only the in-frame rearrangements with V and J called that TCRdb kept. Clones are partly lost; checked studies trace under half to an unresolved V gene and leave the rest unexplained. A total of 45,000 to 50,000 clones appear in this sample, nearly 95% of them only once. The ten largest clones add up to less than 2.5% of the sample. Sequenced material: peripheral blood, taken in the third trimester of pregnancy. Source of these receptors: a female donor with multiple sclerosis, enrolled in a pregnancy study.

The V gene is TRBV27, the J gene TRBJ2-7; 8 bases align to TRBD1. The CDR3 contains 13 residues. V lost 7 bases, J lost 5 bases, and 7 bases stayed unmatched. The germline gives CDR1 MNHEY, CDR2 SMNVEV (reference sequence). CDR3 loop: CASMRTGNNEQYF. In DNA, the CDR3 is TGTGCCAGCATGCGGACAGGGAACAACGAGCAGTACTTC.

Details on this clone: An end of the junction does not agree with germline; a read error may underlie this. The genes are TRBV7-7 and TRBJ2-1; D is perhaps TRBD1 (6 bases). The CDR3 length is 13 residues. Germline CDR1 reads SSHAT; CDR2 reads FNYEAQ (reference sequence). CDR3 bases: TGTGCTAGCAGCCCGAGACAGGCGGATGAGCAGTTCTTC. Residues: CASSPRQADEQFF.

The V gene is TRBV19, the J gene TRBJ1-3, with unresolved D. V dropped 5 bases and J dropped 8 bases, with 19 bases sitting between them. The CDR3 extends over 15 amino acids. Germline V lookup: CDR1 LNHDA, CDR2 SQIVND (reference sequence). CDR3 loop: CASSADSLPVDTIYF. CDR3 sequence (DNA): TGTGCCAGTAGTGCAGATTCCCTCCCTGTGGACACCATATATTTT. Looking up the rest from reference TRBV19 and TRBJ1-3 gives the full variable domain: DGGITQSPKYLFRKEGQNVTLSCEQNLNHDAMYWYRQDPGQGLRLIYYSQIVNDFQKGDIAEGYSVSREKKESFPLTVTSAQKNPTAFYLCASSADSLPVDTIYFGEGSWLTVV.

The chain links TRBV11-2 to TRBJ2-7; D is unresolved. The CDR3 is 15 residues long. Trimming cost V 2 bases and J 0 bases, with 11 bases left between them. The germline V gene encodes CDR1 SGHAT and CDR2 FQNNGV. The CDR3 coding sequence is TGTGCCAGCAGCTTAACGGCGGCTAGCTCCTACGAGCAGTACTTC. Its translation: CASSLTAASSYEQYF. Full variable domain (remainder filled in from reference TRBV11-2 and TRBJ2-7): EAGVAQSPRYKIIEKRQSVAFWCNPISGHATLYWYQQILGQGPKLLIQFQNNGVVDDSQLPKDRFSAERLKGVDSTLKIQPAKLEDSAVYLCASSLTAASSYEQYFGPGTRLTVT.

V gene TRBV7-9 combines with J gene TRBJ2-3; 8 nucleotides align to TRBD2. The V gene end was trimmed by 1 base and the J gene end by 1 base; junction bases not matched to a gene: 4. Germline lookup yields CDR1 SEHNR and CDR2 FQNEAQ (reference sequence). The CDR3 runs 16 residues. CDR3 DNA sequence: TGTGCCAGCAGCTTAGAACCAGCGGGGGGCACAGATACGCAGTATTTT. Its protein is CASSLEPAGGTDTQYF. The variable domain in full, with the rest retrieved from reference TRBV7-9 and TRBJ2-3, is DTGVSQNPRHKITKRGQNVTFRCDPISEHNRLYWYRQTLGQGPEFLTYFQNEAQLEKSRLLSDRFSAERPKGSFSTLEIQRTEQGDSAMYLCASSLEPAGGTDTQYFGPGTRLTVL.

CDR3 loop: CASSPRGGAWTEAFF. In DNA, the CDR3 is TGTGCCAGCAGTCCGAGGGGGGGAGCATGGACTGAAGCTTTCTTT. J is TRBJ1-1 and V is TRBV28; TRBD1 might be the D (6 bases). The germline gives CDR1 MDHEN, CDR2 SYDVKM. CDR3 length equals 15 residues. The V end was cut by 5 bases, the J end by 5 bases, with 18 bases between.

This chain links TRBV4-3 with TRBJ2-3; TRBD2 matches at 7 bases. The ends lost 0 bases at V and 4 bases at J; junction bases unmatched: 7. Germline V gene lookup returns CDR1 LGHNA and CDR2 YSLEER. The CDR3 is 16 amino acids. The CDR3, as DNA: TGCGCCAGCAGCCAAGAGGGCGGGAGATTCGCAGATACGCAGTATTTT. Amino acids: CASSQEGGRFADTQYF.

The rearrangement uses TRBV28 and TRBJ2-1, with 7 bases matching TRBD1. CDR1 is MDHEN, CDR2 SYDVKM, per germline. The length of the CDR3 is 15 residues. With V trimmed by 3 bases and J by 3 bases, 5 bases remained unmatched. The CDR3 loop reads CASSFSGQVYNEQFF. In DNA, the CDR3 is TGTGCCAGCAGTTTTTCTGGACAGGTCTACAATGAGCAGTTCTTC.

The gene calls are TRBV2 and TRBJ2-2, with a tentative D call TRBD2 (6 bases). The CDR3 consists of 15 residues. The germline V gene has CDR1 SNHLY and CDR2 FYNNEI. Trimming took 8 bases from V and 5 from J, leaving 18 bases between them. The CDR3 sequence: CASRLLAVLTGELFF. CDR3 nucleotides: TGTGCCAGCCGACTACTAGCAGTACTTACCGGGGAGCTGTTTTTT.

The V call is TRBV19, the J call TRBJ2-7; D perhaps matches TRBD2 (6 bases). CDR3 length: 15 amino acids. Germline V gene lookup returns CDR1 LNHDA and CDR2 SQIVND (reference sequence). Trimming left V 4 bases short and J 2 bases short, with 15 bases between. The CDR3 nucleotides are TGTGCCAGTAGTACGCGACTAGTGGGCCCCTACGAGCAGTACTTC. Its translation: CASSTRLVGPYEQYF.

The CDR3, as DNA: TGTGCCAGCAGCCCAAAACTAGCGGGAGGGCTCTACGAGCAGTACTTC. It encodes CASSPKLAGGLYEQYF. The chain has TRBV7-2 and TRBJ2-7, with 13 nucleotides matching TRBD2. CDR1 and CDR2 from the germline V gene are SGHTA and FQGNSA. CDR3 length: 16 residues. Unmatched junction bases numbered 7, after V lost 5 bases and J lost 3 bases.

The chain links TRBV27 to TRBJ2-2, with 9 positions matching TRBD1. Germline V gives CDR1 MNHEY, CDR2 SMNVEV (reference sequence). The CDR3 is 16 amino acids. The V gene end was trimmed by 6 bases and the J gene end by 6 bases; junction bases not matched to a gene: 11. CDR3 sequence (DNA): TGTGCCAGCAGGACTTCCGGGACAGGGTTGTCCGGGGAGCTGTTTTTT. It encodes CASRTSGTGLSGELFF.

The CDR3, as DNA: TGCGCCAGCAGCTCCCACGGGAGGAACACTGAAGCTTTCTTT. This translates into CASSSHGRNTEAFF. The gene calls are TRBV5-1 and TRBJ1-1; D ambiguous. The V end was cut by 3 bases, the J end by 1 base, with 10 bases between. The CDR3 covers 14 residues. Germline CDR1 is SGHRS and CDR2 is YFSETQ.

The CDR3 DNA reads as TGTGCCAGCAGTTACTCGCTCCGGTACGAGCAGTACTTC. Its protein product is CASSYSLRYEQYF. The chain links TRBV6-6 to TRBJ2-7; D gene uncertain. The CDR3 is 13 amino acids. CDR1 is MNHNY, CDR2 SVGAGI, per germline (reference sequence). Trimming took off 0 bases at V and 4 bases at J, with 7 bases between the two ends.

This CDR3 reads CASSLFRTLNTEAFF. CDR3 nucleotide sequence: TGTGCCAGCAGTTTATTTCGGACATTGAACACTGAAGCTTTCTTT. The chain employs TRBV28 and TRBJ1-1; D possibly corresponds to TRBD1 (5 bases). Per germline, CDR1 MDHEN and CDR2 SYDVKM. The CDR3 has 15 residues. V was shortened by 1 base and J by 0 bases, with 9 bases between the two germline ends.